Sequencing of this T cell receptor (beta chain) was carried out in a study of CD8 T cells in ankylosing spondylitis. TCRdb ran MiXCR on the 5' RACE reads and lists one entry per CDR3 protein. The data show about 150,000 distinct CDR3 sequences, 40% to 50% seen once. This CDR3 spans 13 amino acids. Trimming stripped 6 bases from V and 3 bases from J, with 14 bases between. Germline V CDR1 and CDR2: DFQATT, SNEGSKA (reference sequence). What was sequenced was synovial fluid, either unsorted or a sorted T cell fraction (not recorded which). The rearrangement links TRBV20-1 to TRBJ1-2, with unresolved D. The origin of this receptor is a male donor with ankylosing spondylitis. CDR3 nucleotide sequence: TGCAGTGCGGGAACGGGCGCTGACTATGGCTACACCTTC. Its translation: CSAGTGADYGYTF.